These T cell receptor beta chains were read from a single sample in a study of T cell responses to AZD1222 COVID-19 vaccine. Clones were sequenced by immunoSEQ multiplex PCR, and TCRdb holds only the in-frame ones, with some missing. Among about 170,000 clones listed, about 89% were seen once. The specimen comprised peripheral blood, sampled on day 0 of AZD1222 vaccination. The source is an adult in good health. Each CDR3 is given with its conserved first and last residue. The order of the fields is CDR3 length, clone size, J gene, D gene, V gene, CDR3 DNA, CDR3 protein. A D gene is named only where the DNA matches it firmly. Size is stated for part of the rows, as once, few or many counts, or as a class when the clone is expanded.

14 NA TRBJ1-5 NA TRBV7-8 TGTGCCAGCACCGCGGGGAGAGGCAATCAGCCCCAGCATTTT CASTAGRGNQPQHF
15 NA TRBJ1-1 NA TRBV6-5 TGTGCCAGCAGGATGATCCTGGGGGCTGACACTGAAGCTTTCTTT CASRMILGADTEAFF
15 NA TRBJ2-3 NA TRBV11-2 TGTGCCAGCAGCTTAGACCCGGGCCCCACAGATACGCAGTATTTT CASSLDPGPTDTQYF
14 NA TRBJ2-1 NA TRBV19 TGTGCCAGTAGTATTCGACAACGATACAATGAGCAGTTCTTC CASSIRQRYNEQFF
14 NA TRBJ1-1 NA TRBV7-2 TGTGCCAGCAGCTTAGATAATAGAGGCACTGAAGCTTTCTTT CASSLDNRGTEAFF
14 once TRBJ2-7 TRBD1 TRBV24-1 TGTGCCACTGCGAAAACAGGGGGCTCCTACGAGCAGTACTTC CATAKTGGSYEQYF
14 NA TRBJ1-5 TRBD1 TRBV6-6 TGTGCCAGCAGTTCACAGGGGGAGGGCCAGCCCCAGCATTTT CASSSQGEGQPQHF
14 NA TRBJ1-2 NA TRBV30 TGTGCCTGGAGTGTTTTTATTCAGGGTGAAGGCTACACCTTC CAWSVFIQGEGYTF
14 NA TRBJ1-4 TRBD1 TRBV29-1 TGCAGCGTTGAAGATGGGACAGGGCTGGAAAAACTGTTTTTT CSVEDGTGLEKLFF
14 NA TRBJ2-2 NA TRBV7-3 TGTGCCAGCAGCTCTCAGCAGGGCACCGGGGAGCTGTTTTTT CASSSQQGTGELFF
15 NA TRBJ2-3 NA TRBV7-2 TGTGCCAGCAGCTCCCCGGGACTTAGCACAGATACGCAGTATTTT CASSSPGLSTDTQYF
12 NA TRBJ1-5 NA TRBV12-3/TRBV12-4 TGTGCCAGCAGTCGTAACAATCAGCCCCAGCATTTT CASSRNNQPQHF
14 NA TRBJ1-3 TRBD1 TRBV6-5 TGTGCCAGCAGTCTCAGGGGGTTTGGAGACACCATATATTTT CASSLRGFGDTIYF
15 NA TRBJ1-6 TRBD1 TRBV5-1 TGCGCCAGCAGCTTGGCAGGACAGGTTGACTCACCCCTCCACTTT CASSLAGQVDSPLHF
16 once TRBJ2-3 NA TRBV27 TGTGCCAGCAGTCGAAGTACGAGGCTTGGCACAGATACGCAGTATTTT CASSRSTRLGTDTQYF
15 NA TRBJ2-7 TRBD1 TRBV28 TGTGCCAGCAGTACACCGACAGGGTTATCCTACGAGCAGTACTTC CASSTPTGLSYEQYF
15 NA TRBJ2-4 NA TRBV6-6 TGTGCCAGCAGTTCCCTAGCCGGGAGCGTTAACATTCAGTACTTC CASSSLAGSVNIQYF